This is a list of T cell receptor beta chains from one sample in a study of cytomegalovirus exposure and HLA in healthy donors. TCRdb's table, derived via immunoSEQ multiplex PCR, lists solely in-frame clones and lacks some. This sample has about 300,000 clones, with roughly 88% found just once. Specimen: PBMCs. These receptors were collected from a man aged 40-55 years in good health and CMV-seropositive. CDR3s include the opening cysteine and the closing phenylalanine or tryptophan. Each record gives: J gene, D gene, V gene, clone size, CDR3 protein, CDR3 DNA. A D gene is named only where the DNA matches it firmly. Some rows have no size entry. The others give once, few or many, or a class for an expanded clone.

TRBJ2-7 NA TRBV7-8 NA CASSLDRGALSEQYF TGTGCCAGCAGCTTAGATCGGGGGGCTCTGTCCGAGCAGTACTTC
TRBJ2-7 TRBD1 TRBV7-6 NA CASSVAGTVYEQYF TGTGCCAGCAGCGTTGCCGGGACAGTCTACGAGCAGTACTTC
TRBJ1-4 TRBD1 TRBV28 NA CASSLWTGTAGELFF TGTGCCAGCAGTTTATGGACTGGGACAGCTGGGGAACTGTTTTTT
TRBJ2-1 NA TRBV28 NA CASSFLLAGDEQFF TGTGCCAGCAGTTTCCTACTAGCTGGCGATGAGCAGTTCTTC
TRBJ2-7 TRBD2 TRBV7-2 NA CASSLNSGRGKPYEQYF TGTGCCAGCAGCTTAAACAGCGGGAGAGGGAAACCCTACGAGCAGTACTTC
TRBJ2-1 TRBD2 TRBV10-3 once CAIGVGREAYNEQFF TGTGCCATCGGGGTAGGGCGGGAGGCCTACAATGAGCAGTTCTTC
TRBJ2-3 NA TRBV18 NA CASSPGYRTDTQYF TGTGCCAGCTCACCCGGGTACCGCACAGATACGCAGTATTTT
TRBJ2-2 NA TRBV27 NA CASSLADYTGELFF TGTGCCAGCAGTTTGGCAGACTACACCGGGGAGCTGTTTTTT
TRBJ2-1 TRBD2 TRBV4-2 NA CASSQGTSGRAGYNEQFF TGTGCCAGCAGCCAAGGGACTAGCGGGAGGGCCGGGTACAATGAGCAGTTCTTC
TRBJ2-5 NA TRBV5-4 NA CASSWDGGGDETQYF TGTGCCAGCAGCTGGGACGGGGGTGGGGATGAGACCCAGTACTTC
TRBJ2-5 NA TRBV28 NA CASRGQGKETQYF TGTGCCAGCAGGGGGCAGGGTAAAGAGACCCAGTACTTC
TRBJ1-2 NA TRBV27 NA CASSSNRAYGYTF TGTGCCAGCAGTTCTAACAGGGCATATGGCTACACCTTC
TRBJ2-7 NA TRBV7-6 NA CASSLEPSSYEQYF TGTGCCAGCAGCTTAGAGCCTAGCTCCTACGAGCAGTACTTC
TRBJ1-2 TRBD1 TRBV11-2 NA CASSLGDRGLGGYTF TGTGCCAGCAGCTTAGGGGACAGGGGATTAGGTGGCTACACCTTC
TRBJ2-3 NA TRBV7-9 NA CASSVYRGGDTQYF TGTGCCAGCAGCGTATACAGGGGAGGAGATACGCAGTATTTT
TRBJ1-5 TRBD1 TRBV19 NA CASTLRGTGVNQPQHF TGTGCCAGTACCTTAAGGGGGACAGGGGTCAATCAGCCCCAGCATTTT
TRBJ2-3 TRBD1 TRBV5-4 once CASSPRGTLTDTQYF TGTGCCAGCAGCCCCAGGGGGACGCTCACAGATACGCAGTATTTT
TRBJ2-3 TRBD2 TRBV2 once CASRKLASTDTQYF TGTGCCAGCAGGAAACTAGCGAGCACAGATACGCAGTATTTT
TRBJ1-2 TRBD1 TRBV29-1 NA CSAGQGRLAAHATLGGYTF TGCAGCGCCGGACAGGGAAGGCTGGCAGCTCACGCCACGCTGGGGGGCTACACCTTC
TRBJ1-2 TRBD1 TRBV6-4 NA CASSDGTGAGYTF TGTGCCAGCAGTGACGGGACAGGGGCCGGCTACACCTTC
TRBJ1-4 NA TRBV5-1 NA CASSLTGATNEKLFF TGCGCCAGCAGCTTGACAGGAGCAACTAATGAAAAACTGTTTTTT
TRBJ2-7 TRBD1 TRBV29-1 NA CSVGALDRVDGYEQYF TGCAGCGTTGGGGCACTAGACAGGGTCGACGGGTACGAGCAGTACTTC
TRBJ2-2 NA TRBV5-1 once CASSLTRGTNTGELFF TGCGCCAGCAGCTTGACAAGGGGAACGAACACCGGGGAGCTGTTTTTT
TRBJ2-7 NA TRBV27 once CASSLSGTPSYEQYF TGTGCCAGCAGTTTATCGGGGACACCCTCCTACGAGCAGTACTTC
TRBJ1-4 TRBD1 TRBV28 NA CASRVTGGNGKLFF TGTGCCAGCAGAGTCACAGGGGGAAATGGAAAACTGTTTTTT
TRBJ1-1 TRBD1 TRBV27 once CASSSPQGGSSTEAFF TGTGCCAGCAGTTCCCCCCAGGGGGGCTCCAGCACTGAAGCTTTCTTT
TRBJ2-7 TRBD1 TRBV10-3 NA CAISEQGTGGEQYF TGTGCCATCAGTGAGCAAGGGACAGGAGGGGAGCAGTACTTC
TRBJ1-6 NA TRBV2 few CASTGERSPLHF TGTGCCAGCACGGGGGAAAGGTCACCCCTCCACTTT
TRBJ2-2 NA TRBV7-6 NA CASSLARDTGELFF TGTGCCAGCAGCTTAGCGAGGGACACCGGGGAGCTGTTTTTT
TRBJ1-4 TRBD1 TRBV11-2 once CASSLLQGAPEKLFF TGTGCCAGCAGCTTATTACAGGGGGCGCCAGAAAAACTGTTTTTT
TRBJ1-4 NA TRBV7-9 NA CASSPGWVNEKLFF TGTGCCAGCAGCCCAGGATGGGTCAACGAAAAACTGTTTTTT
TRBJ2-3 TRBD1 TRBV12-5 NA CASGPGQGFDTQYF TGTGCTAGTGGCCCTGGACAGGGGTTCGATACGCAGTATTTT